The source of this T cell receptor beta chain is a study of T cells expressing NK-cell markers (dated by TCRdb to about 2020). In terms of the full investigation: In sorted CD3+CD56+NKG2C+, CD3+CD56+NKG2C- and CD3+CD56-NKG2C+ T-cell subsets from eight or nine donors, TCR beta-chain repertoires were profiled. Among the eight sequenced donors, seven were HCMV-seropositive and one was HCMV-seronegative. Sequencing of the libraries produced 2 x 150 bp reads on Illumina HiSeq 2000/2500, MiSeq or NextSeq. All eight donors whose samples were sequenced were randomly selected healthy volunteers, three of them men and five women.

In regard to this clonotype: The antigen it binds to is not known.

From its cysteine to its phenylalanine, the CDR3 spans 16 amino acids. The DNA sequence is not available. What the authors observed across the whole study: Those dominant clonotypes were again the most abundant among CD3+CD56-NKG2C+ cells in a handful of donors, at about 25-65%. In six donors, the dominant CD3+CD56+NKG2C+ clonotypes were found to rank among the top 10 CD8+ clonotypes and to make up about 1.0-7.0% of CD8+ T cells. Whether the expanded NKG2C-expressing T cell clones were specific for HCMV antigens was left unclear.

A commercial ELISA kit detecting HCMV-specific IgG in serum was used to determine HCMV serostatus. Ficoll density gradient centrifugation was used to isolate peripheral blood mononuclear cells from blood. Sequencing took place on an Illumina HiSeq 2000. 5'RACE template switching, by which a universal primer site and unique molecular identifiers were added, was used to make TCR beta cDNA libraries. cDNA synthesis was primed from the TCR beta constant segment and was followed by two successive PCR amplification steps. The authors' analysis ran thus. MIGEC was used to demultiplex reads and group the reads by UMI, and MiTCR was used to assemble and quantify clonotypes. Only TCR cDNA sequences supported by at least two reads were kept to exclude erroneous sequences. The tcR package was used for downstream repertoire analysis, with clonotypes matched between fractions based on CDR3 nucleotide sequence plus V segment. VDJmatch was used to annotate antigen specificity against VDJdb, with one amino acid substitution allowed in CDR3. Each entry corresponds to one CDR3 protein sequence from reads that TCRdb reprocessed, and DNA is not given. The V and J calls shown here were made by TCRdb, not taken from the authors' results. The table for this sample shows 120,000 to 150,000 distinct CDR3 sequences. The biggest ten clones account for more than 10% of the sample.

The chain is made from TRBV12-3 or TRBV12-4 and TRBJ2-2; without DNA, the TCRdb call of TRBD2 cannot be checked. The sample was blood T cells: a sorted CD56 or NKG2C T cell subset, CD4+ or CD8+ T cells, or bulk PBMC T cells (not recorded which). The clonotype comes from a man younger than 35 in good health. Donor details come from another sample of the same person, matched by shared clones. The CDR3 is CASSLGLALHTGELFF.